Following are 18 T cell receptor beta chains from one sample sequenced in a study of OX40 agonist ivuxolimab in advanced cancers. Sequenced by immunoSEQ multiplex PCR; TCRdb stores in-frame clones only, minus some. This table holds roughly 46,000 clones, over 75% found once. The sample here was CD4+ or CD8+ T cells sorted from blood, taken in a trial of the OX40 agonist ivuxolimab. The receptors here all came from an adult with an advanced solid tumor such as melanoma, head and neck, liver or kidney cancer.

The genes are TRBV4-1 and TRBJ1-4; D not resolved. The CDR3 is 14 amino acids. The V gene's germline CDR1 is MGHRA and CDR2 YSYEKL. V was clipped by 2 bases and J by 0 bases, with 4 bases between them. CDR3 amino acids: CASSQYPTNEKLFF. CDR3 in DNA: TGCGCCAGCAGCCAATACCCAACTAATGAAAAACTGTTTTTT.

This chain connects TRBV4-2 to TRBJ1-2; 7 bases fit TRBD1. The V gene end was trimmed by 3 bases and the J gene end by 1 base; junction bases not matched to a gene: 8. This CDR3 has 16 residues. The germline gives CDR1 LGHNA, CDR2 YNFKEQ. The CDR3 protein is CASSQEGQSYNYGYTF. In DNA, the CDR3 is TGTGCCAGCAGCCAGGAGGGACAGAGCTATAACTATGGCTACACCTTC.

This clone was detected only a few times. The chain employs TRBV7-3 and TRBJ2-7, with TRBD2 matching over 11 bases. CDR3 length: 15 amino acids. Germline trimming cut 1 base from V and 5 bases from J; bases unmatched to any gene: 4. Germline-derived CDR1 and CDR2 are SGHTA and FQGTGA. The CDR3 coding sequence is TGTGCCAGCAGCTTAAATAGCGGGGGGGCCCACGAGCAGTACTTC. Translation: CASSLNSGGAHEQYF.

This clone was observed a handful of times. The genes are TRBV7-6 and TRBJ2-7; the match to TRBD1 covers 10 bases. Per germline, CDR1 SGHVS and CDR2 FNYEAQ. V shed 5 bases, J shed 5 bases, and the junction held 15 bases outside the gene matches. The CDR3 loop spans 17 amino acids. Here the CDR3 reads CASSPHHGGQGVNEQYF. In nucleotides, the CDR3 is TGTGCCAGCAGCCCACATCATGGAGGACAGGGGGTCAACGAGCAGTACTTC. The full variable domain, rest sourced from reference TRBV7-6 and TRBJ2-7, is GAGVSQSPRYKVTKRGQDVALRCDPISGHVSLYWYRQALGQGPEFLTYFNYEAQQDKSGLPNDRFSAERPEGSISTLTIQRTEQRDSAMYRCASSPHHGGQGVNEQYFGPGTRLTVT.

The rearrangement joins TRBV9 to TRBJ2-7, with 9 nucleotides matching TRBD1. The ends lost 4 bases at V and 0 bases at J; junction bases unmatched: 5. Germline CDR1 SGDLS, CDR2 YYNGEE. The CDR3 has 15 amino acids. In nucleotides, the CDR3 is TGTGCCAGCAGCCCATCGGACAGGGGCTCCTACGAGCAGTACTTC. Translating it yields CASSPSDRGSYEQYF. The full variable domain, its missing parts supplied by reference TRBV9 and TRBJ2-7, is DSGVTQTPKHLITATGQRVTLRCSPRSGDLSVYWYQQSLDQGLQFLIQYYNGEERAKGNILERFSAQQFPDLHSELNLSSLELGDSALYFCASSPSDRGSYEQYFGPGTRLTVT.

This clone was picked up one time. The CDR3 DNA reads as TGCGCCAGCAGTCCCGTCCCGGGACATTCTAATTCACCCCTCCACTTT. Translated, it gives CASSPVPGHSNSPLHF. The chain is built from TRBV23-1 and TRBJ1-6, with D tentatively TRBD1 (6 bases). TRBV23-1 is assigned to the ORF class and has an uncertain function. This CDR3 contains 16 residues. With 4 bases removed from V and 6 bases from J, the gap between germline ends came to 16 bases.

The CDR3 nucleotides are TGTGCCAGCAGCCAAGACAGGGGGATGGCAGAGACCCAGTACTTC. It translates to CASSQDRGMAETQYF. The chain employs TRBV5-4 and TRBJ2-5, with 9 bases matching TRBD1. The CDR3 has 15 residues. Germline V CDR1 and CDR2: SGHNT, YYREEE (reference sequence). Germline trimming cut 4 bases from V and 4 bases from J; bases unmatched to any gene: 8.

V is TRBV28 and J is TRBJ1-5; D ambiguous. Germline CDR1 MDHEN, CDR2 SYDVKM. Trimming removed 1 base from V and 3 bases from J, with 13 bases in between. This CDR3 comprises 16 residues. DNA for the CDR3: TGTGCCAGCAGTTTATTATCCCCGGCGGACAATCAGCCCCAGCATTTT. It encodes CASSLLSPADNQPQHF.

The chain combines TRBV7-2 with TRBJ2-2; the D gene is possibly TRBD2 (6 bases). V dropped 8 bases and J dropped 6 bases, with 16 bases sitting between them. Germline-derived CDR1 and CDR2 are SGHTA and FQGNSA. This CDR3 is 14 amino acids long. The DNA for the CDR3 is TGTGCCAGCGCTTCATCCGGGACTCCCGGGGAGCTGTTTTTT. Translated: CASASSGTPGELFF.

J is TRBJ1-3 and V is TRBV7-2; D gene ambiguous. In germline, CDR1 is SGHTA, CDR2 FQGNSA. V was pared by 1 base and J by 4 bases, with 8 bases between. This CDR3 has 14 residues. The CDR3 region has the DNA TGTGCCAGCAGCTTAGGGCCGGAGGGAAACACCATATATTTT. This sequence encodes CASSLGPEGNTIYF.

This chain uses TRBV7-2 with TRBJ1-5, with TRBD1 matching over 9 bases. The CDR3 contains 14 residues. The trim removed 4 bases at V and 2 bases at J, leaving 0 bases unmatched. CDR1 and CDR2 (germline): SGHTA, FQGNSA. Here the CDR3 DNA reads TGTGCCAGCAGCTGGGACAGGGGCAATCAGCCCCAGCATTTT. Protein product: CASSWDRGNQPQHF.

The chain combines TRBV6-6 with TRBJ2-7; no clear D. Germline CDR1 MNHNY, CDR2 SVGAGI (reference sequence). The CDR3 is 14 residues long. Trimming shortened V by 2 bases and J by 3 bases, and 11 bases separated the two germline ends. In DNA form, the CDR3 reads TGTGCCAGCAGTTACCGTGGTTCCGGCTACGAGCAGTACTTC. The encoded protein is CASSYRGSGYEQYF.

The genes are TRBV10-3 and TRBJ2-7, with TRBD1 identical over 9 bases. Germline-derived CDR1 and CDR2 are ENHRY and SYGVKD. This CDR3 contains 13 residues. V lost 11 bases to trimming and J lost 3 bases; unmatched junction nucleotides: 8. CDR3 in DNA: TGTGCCGCCAAGGGACAGGGACACTACGAGCAGTACTTC. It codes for CAAKGQGHYEQYF.

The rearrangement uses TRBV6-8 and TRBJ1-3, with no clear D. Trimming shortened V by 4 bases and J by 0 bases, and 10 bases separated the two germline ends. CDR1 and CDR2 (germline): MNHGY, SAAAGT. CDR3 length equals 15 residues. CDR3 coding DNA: TGTGCCAGCAGTTCGGACGGTTTCTCTGGAAACACCATATATTTT. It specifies CASSSDGFSGNTIYF.

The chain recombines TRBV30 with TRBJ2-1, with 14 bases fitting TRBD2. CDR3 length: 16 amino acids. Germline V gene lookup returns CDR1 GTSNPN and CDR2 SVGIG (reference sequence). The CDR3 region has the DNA TGTGGGTGTGCCTGGAGCGGACTAGCGGGAGGTGGTGAGCAGTTCTTC. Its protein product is CGCAWSGLAGGGEQFF.

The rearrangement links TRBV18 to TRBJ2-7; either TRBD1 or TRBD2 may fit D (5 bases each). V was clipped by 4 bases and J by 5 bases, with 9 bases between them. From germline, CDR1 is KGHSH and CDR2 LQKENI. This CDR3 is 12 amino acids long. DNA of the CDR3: TGTGCCAGCTCACAAGAGGGGAACGAGCAGTACTTC. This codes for CASSQEGNEQYF.

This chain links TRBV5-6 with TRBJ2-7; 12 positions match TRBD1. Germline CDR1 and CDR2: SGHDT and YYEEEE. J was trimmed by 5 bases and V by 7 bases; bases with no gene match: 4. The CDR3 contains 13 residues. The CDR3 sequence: CASGGQGAHEQYF. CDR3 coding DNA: TGTGCCAGCGGGGGACAGGGGGCTCACGAGCAGTACTTC.

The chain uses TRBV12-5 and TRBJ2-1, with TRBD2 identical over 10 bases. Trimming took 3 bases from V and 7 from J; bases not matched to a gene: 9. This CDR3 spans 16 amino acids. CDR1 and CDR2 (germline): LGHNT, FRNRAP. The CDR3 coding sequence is TGTGCTAGTGGTTTAACTATGCTAGCGGGAGAAAATGAGCAGTTCTTC. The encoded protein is CASGLTMLAGENEQFF.